Listed below are T cell receptor beta chains from one sample, sequenced in a study of beta chain features in type 1 diabetes. Only in-frame clones appear in the TCRdb table, and some are missing; sequencing was by immunoSEQ multiplex PCR. This table holds 130,000 to 150,000 clones, roughly 7.2% found once. The sequenced sample was central memory CD4+ T cells from blood. Receptors originate from a woman aged 25 to 39 in good health. CDR3s include the opening cysteine and the closing phenylalanine or tryptophan. The order of the fields is V gene, J gene, CDR3 protein.

V: TRBV28
J: TRBJ2-6
CDR3: CASRRVSAGANVLTF

V: TRBV21-1
J: TRBJ1-1
CDR3: CARIVGVTEAFF

V: TRBV7-2
J: TRBJ1-5
CDR3: CASSPGGASNQPQHF

V: TRBV5-1
J: TRBJ2-5
CDR3: CASSLRGGQGARETQYF

V: TRBV30
J: TRBJ1-5
CDR3: CAWSSYSNQPQHF

V: TRBV19
J: TRBJ1-2
CDR3: CASSRQDPRRGYTF

V: TRBV5-1
J: TRBJ2-7
CDR3: CASSLQGSYEQYF

V: TRBV18
J: TRBJ1-1
CDR3: CASSPDRGMRTEAFF

V: TRBV19
J: TRBJ2-5
CDR3: CASSKTGTSVKETQYF

V: TRBV9
J: TRBJ2-4
CDR3: CASSVDVSKNIQYF

V: TRBV9
J: TRBJ1-5
CDR3: CASSVTGNSNQPQHF

V: TRBV5-8
J: TRBJ1-4
CDR3: CASSSFNEKLFF

V: TRBV9
J: TRBJ2-3
CDR3: CASSVDGDTQYF

V: TRBV28
J: TRBJ1-5
CDR3: CASSLWRTGEDQPQHF

V: TRBV11-2
J: TRBJ2-7
CDR3: CASSVDLAGQAYEQYF

V: TRBV7-8
J: TRBJ2-3
CDR3: CASSSYGRGDTQYF

V: TRBV6-1
J: TRBJ2-3
CDR3: CASSLQGSTDTQYF

V: TRBV7-3
J: TRBJ2-7
CDR3: CASSLADSYEQYF

V: TRBV4-2
J: TRBJ2-7
CDR3: CASSPSGQGFSYEQYF

V: TRBV18
J: TRBJ1-4
CDR3: CASSPTAGGEKLFF

V: TRBV27
J: TRBJ2-1
CDR3: CASTLLVTGYEQFF

V: TRBV28
J: TRBJ2-3
CDR3: CASNFATGGADTQYF

V: TRBV28
J: TRBJ1-4
CDR3: CATTDPLWKLFF

V: TRBV4-3
J: TRBJ2-7
CDR3: CASSQGMGDEQYF

V: TRBV28
J: TRBJ2-2
CDR3: CASRLAPNTGELFF

V: TRBV30
J: TRBJ1-4
CDR3: CAWKTQTPEKLFF

V: TRBV10-3
J: TRBJ2-7
CDR3: CATTGDSSSYEQYF

V: TRBV28
J: TRBJ2-7
CDR3: CASSRQSEVSYEQYF

V: TRBV4-2
J: TRBJ2-5
CDR3: CASSPIEGAEETQYF

V: TRBV7-2
J: TRBJ2-1
CDR3: CASSSRGTSYYNEQFF

V: TRBV30
J: TRBJ2-1
CDR3: CAWTGALATDYNEQFF

V: TRBV7-3
J: TRBJ2-1
CDR3: CASSKLAGPYNEQFF

V: TRBV5-1
J: TRBJ2-5
CDR3: CASSLGPRGVAETQYF

V: TRBV7-3
J: TRBJ2-1
CDR3: CASSQAGGYYNEQFF

V: TRBV30
J: TRBJ1-3
CDR3: CALGGAMGNTIYF

V: TRBV7-2
J: TRBJ2-1
CDR3: CASSHHYNEQFF

V: TRBV27
J: TRBJ1-5
CDR3: CASSFDGDQPQHF

V: TRBV6-5
J: TRBJ2-5
CDR3: CASSPLRAEKETQYF

V: TRBV19
J: TRBJ1-5
CDR3: CASIPTGEGAQPQHF

V: TRBV27
J: TRBJ1-6
CDR3: CASSSAGVNSPLHF

V: TRBV28
J: TRBJ1-2
CDR3: CASSWTDYGYTF

V: TRBV7-2
J: TRBJ1-2
CDR3: CASSLVQGASGYTF

V: TRBV5-8
J: TRBJ2-5
CDR3: CASSPWTGRETQYF

V: TRBV19
J: TRBJ2-6
CDR3: CASSRGQGYSGANVLTF

V: TRBV28
J: TRBJ1-4
CDR3: CASSLWRRNEKLFF